This is a list of T cell receptor beta chains from one sample in a study of blood T cell repertoires in COVID-19. Libraries were prepared by immunoSEQ multiplex PCR; TCRdb keeps only in-frame clonotypes and omits some of them. The table lists fewer than 250,000 clones, 85% of them singletons. Sequencing was performed on PBMCs or T cells enriched from blood (not recorded which). These receptors were obtained from a woman aged 50 to 60 with acute COVID-19. The CDR3 runs from the conserved cysteine through the conserved F or W. The D gene is left open where the match is weak. Size is omitted from some rows. Given values are once, few, many or a class for expanded clones.

d_call: .
clone_size: .
j_call: TRBJ1-2
v_call: TRBV7-8
cdr3_aa: CASSFRDTANYGYTF
cdr3_nt: TGTGCCAGCAGTTTCCGGGACACCGCTAACTATGGCTACACCTTC

d_call: TRBD2
clone_size: .
j_call: TRBJ2-1
v_call: TRBV7-9
cdr3_aa: CASSPPRTSGGLYNEQFF
cdr3_nt: TGTGCCAGCAGCCCCCCAAGGACTAGCGGGGGTCTGTACAATGAGCAGTTCTTC

d_call: TRBD1
clone_size: once
j_call: TRBJ1-1
v_call: TRBV19
cdr3_aa: CASSIRGSGQGLGTEAFF
cdr3_nt: TGTGCCAGTAGTATAAGAGGAAGCGGACAGGGACTTGGCACTGAAGCTTTCTTT

d_call: .
clone_size: .
j_call: TRBJ2-1
v_call: TRBV3-1/TRBV3-2
cdr3_aa: CASRGGVEGWGNEQFF
cdr3_nt: TGTGCCAGCAGGGGTGGTGTCGAGGGCTGGGGCAATGAGCAGTTCTTC

d_call: .
clone_size: .
j_call: TRBJ1-1
v_call: TRBV12-5
cdr3_aa: CASGPNPLNTEAFF
cdr3_nt: TGTGCTAGTGGTCCTAACCCCCTGAACACTGAAGCTTTCTTT

d_call: TRBD1
clone_size: .
j_call: TRBJ1-4
v_call: TRBV5-4
cdr3_aa: CASSSQGREKLFF
cdr3_nt: TGTGCCAGCAGCTCACAGGGGCGTGAAAAACTGTTTTTT

d_call: .
clone_size: .
j_call: TRBJ1-6
v_call: TRBV5-6
cdr3_aa: CASSFPQGFSPLHF
cdr3_nt: TGTGCCAGCAGCTTCCCTCAGGGCTTTTCACCCCTCCACTTT

d_call: .
clone_size: few
j_call: TRBJ2-7
v_call: TRBV5-1
cdr3_aa: CASSSQDSSYEQYF
cdr3_nt: TGCGCCAGCAGCTCCCAAGACAGCTCCTACGAGCAGTACTTC

d_call: .
clone_size: .
j_call: TRBJ1-2
v_call: TRBV29-1
cdr3_aa: CSVTGGKGGYTF
cdr3_nt: TGCAGCGTGACGGGGGGTAAGGGTGGCTACACCTTC

d_call: TRBD2
clone_size: .
j_call: TRBJ2-3
v_call: TRBV30
cdr3_aa: CASGTSGPHTQYF
cdr3_nt: TGTGCCTCCGGGACTAGTGGGCCACATACGCAGTATTTT

d_call: .
clone_size: .
j_call: TRBJ1-1
v_call: TRBV2
cdr3_aa: CASSVVGGTNTEAFF
cdr3_nt: TGTGCCAGCAGCGTCGTTGGAGGGACGAACACTGAAGCTTTCTTT

d_call: .
clone_size: .
j_call: TRBJ1-5
v_call: TRBV10-3
cdr3_aa: CAISESWDISSNQPQHF
cdr3_nt: TGTGCCATCAGTGAGTCCTGGGACATCAGCAGCAATCAGCCCCAGCATTTT

d_call: .
clone_size: .
j_call: TRBJ1-2
v_call: TRBV19
cdr3_aa: CASSIEARLGYYGYTF
cdr3_nt: TGTGCCAGTAGTATAGAGGCCCGGCTGGGCTACTATGGCTACACCTTC

d_call: TRBD1
clone_size: .
j_call: TRBJ2-7
v_call: TRBV19
cdr3_aa: CASSGRGQGGNEQYF
cdr3_nt: TGTGCCAGTAGTGGACGGGGACAGGGGGGCAACGAGCAGTACTTC

d_call: TRBD1
clone_size: .
j_call: TRBJ2-7
v_call: TRBV4-1
cdr3_aa: CASSSSGTGPYEQYF
cdr3_nt: TGCGCCAGCAGCTCCTCCGGGACAGGACCCTACGAGCAGTACTTC

d_call: TRBD1
clone_size: .
j_call: TRBJ1-2
v_call: TRBV29-1
cdr3_aa: CSVVREGAYGYTF
cdr3_nt: TGCAGCGTCGTGCGGGAGGGGGCCTATGGCTACACCTTC

d_call: .
clone_size: .
j_call: TRBJ1-5
v_call: TRBV19
cdr3_aa: CASSIVGAGRGLGNQPQHF
cdr3_nt: TGTGCCAGTAGTATAGTCGGAGCTGGCAGGGGTTTGGGCAATCAGCCCCAGCATTTT

d_call: TRBD1
clone_size: .
j_call: TRBJ1-3
v_call: TRBV4-1
cdr3_aa: CASSQDPGQAPGNTIYF
cdr3_nt: TGCGCCAGCAGCCAAGATCCCGGACAGGCACCTGGAAACACCATATATTTT

d_call: .
clone_size: .
j_call: TRBJ2-5
v_call: TRBV5-1
cdr3_aa: CASTPGGGAPSQETQYF
cdr3_nt: TGCGCCAGCACCCCTGGGGGGGGCGCTCCCTCTCAAGAGACCCAGTACTTC

d_call: TRBD2
clone_size: .
j_call: TRBJ2-7
v_call: TRBV4-1
cdr3_aa: CASSQELAGSGSYEQYF
cdr3_nt: TGCGCCAGCAGCCAAGAACTAGCGGGGTCGGGATCCTACGAGCAGTACTTC

d_call: .
clone_size: .
j_call: TRBJ1-1
v_call: TRBV5-6
cdr3_aa: CASSLHMNTEAFF
cdr3_nt: TGTGCCAGCAGCTTACACATGAACACTGAAGCTTTCTTT

d_call: .
clone_size: .
j_call: TRBJ2-5
v_call: TRBV5-1
cdr3_aa: CASSLSSALETQYF
cdr3_nt: TGCGCCAGCAGCTTGAGCTCTGCCCTAGAGACCCAGTACTTC

d_call: TRBD2
clone_size: .
j_call: TRBJ2-7
v_call: TRBV7-2
cdr3_aa: CASSLGLAGGQEQYF
cdr3_nt: TGTGCCAGCAGCTTAGGACTAGCGGGGGGGCAAGAGCAGTACTTC

d_call: .
clone_size: .
j_call: TRBJ1-1
v_call: TRBV5-1
cdr3_aa: CASSRTALNTEAFF
cdr3_nt: TGCGCCAGCAGCCGGACAGCCTTGAACACTGAAGCTTTCTTT

d_call: .
clone_size: .
j_call: TRBJ1-4
v_call: TRBV2
cdr3_aa: CASREGRRTLGTNEKLFF
cdr3_nt: TGTGCCAGCAGGGAGGGGAGGAGAACCCTGGGCACTAATGAAAAACTGTTTTTT

d_call: TRBD2
clone_size: once
j_call: TRBJ2-3
v_call: TRBV7-6
cdr3_aa: CASSFRTRGASPDTQYF
cdr3_nt: TGTGCCAGCAGCTTCAGGACGCGGGGGGCCTCTCCAGATACGCAGTATTTT

d_call: .
clone_size: few
j_call: TRBJ1-2
v_call: TRBV30
cdr3_aa: CAWSLTNTGSGYTF
cdr3_nt: TGTGCCTGGAGTCTCACAAACACAGGGTCCGGCTACACCTTC

d_call: .
clone_size: few
j_call: TRBJ1-1
v_call: TRBV9
cdr3_aa: CASSVASRFGTEAFF
cdr3_nt: TGTGCCAGCAGCGTAGCCTCCAGGTTTGGCACTGAAGCTTTCTTT

d_call: .
clone_size: .
j_call: TRBJ1-1
v_call: TRBV5-1
cdr3_aa: CASSLGGPGGEAFF
cdr3_nt: TGCGCCAGCAGCTTGGGAGGGCCGGGCGGTGAAGCTTTCTTT

d_call: .
clone_size: few
j_call: TRBJ1-2
v_call: TRBV30
cdr3_aa: CAWKAREESYTF
cdr3_nt: TGTGCCTGGAAGGCCCGGGAGGAGAGCTACACCTTC

d_call: .
clone_size: .
j_call: TRBJ2-7
v_call: TRBV30
cdr3_aa: CAYHRAAGEQYF
cdr3_nt: TGTGCCTATCACAGGGCGGCAGGAGAGCAGTACTTC

d_call: .
clone_size: .
j_call: TRBJ1-1
v_call: TRBV6-1
cdr3_aa: CASSSLRRPGTEAFF
cdr3_nt: TGTGCCAGCAGTTCACTCCGGCGACCGGGGACTGAAGCTTTCTTT

d_call: .
clone_size: .
j_call: TRBJ1-2
v_call: TRBV9
cdr3_aa: CASSRRWGGDVDYGYTF
cdr3_nt: TGTGCCAGCAGCCGTAGGTGGGGGGGAGATGTGGACTATGGCTACACCTTC

d_call: .
clone_size: .
j_call: TRBJ2-3
v_call: TRBV29-1
cdr3_aa: CSVRQGSTDTQYF
cdr3_nt: TGCAGCGTTCGGCAGGGGAGCACAGATACGCAGTATTTT

d_call: TRBD1
clone_size: .
j_call: TRBJ2-3
v_call: TRBV24-1
cdr3_aa: CATSDSPGQGESTDTQYF
cdr3_nt: TGTGCCACCAGTGACTCACCGGGACAGGGGGAAAGCACAGATACGCAGTATTTT

d_call: .
clone_size: few
j_call: TRBJ1-2
v_call: TRBV4-3
cdr3_aa: CASSQDPGRGYTF
cdr3_nt: TGCGCCAGCAGCCAAGATCCGGGGAGAGGCTACACCTTC

d_call: .
clone_size: .
j_call: TRBJ2-7
v_call: TRBV5-1
cdr3_aa: CASSHGQTKSSYEQYF
cdr3_nt: TGCGCCAGCAGTCACGGACAGACAAAGAGCTCCTACGAGCAGTACTTC

d_call: TRBD1
clone_size: .
j_call: TRBJ2-2
v_call: TRBV5-8
cdr3_aa: CASSSRGRANTGELFF
cdr3_nt: TGTGCCAGCAGCTCGAGGGGGCGGGCGAACACCGGGGAGCTGTTTTTT

d_call: TRBD1
clone_size: .
j_call: TRBJ1-3
v_call: TRBV15
cdr3_aa: CATSSPGQIGNTIYF
cdr3_nt: TGTGCCACCAGCAGCCCGGGACAGATTGGAAACACCATATATTTT

d_call: .
clone_size: .
j_call: TRBJ1-1
v_call: TRBV6-1
cdr3_aa: CASSDQGWTEAFF
cdr3_nt: TGTGCCAGCAGTGACCAGGGATGGACTGAAGCTTTCTTT

d_call: TRBD1
clone_size: .
j_call: TRBJ2-1
v_call: TRBV7-9
cdr3_aa: CASSFRQGDRNEQFF
cdr3_nt: TGTGCCAGCAGCTTTAGGCAGGGGGATCGGAATGAGCAGTTCTTC

d_call: TRBD1
clone_size: .
j_call: TRBJ1-5
v_call: TRBV7-6
cdr3_aa: CASSLGTGNSNQPQHF
cdr3_nt: TGTGCCAGCAGCTTAGGGACAGGTAATAGCAATCAGCCCCAGCATTTT

d_call: .
clone_size: .
j_call: TRBJ1-1
v_call: TRBV7-2
cdr3_aa: CASSLTGVGEAFF
cdr3_nt: TGTGCCAGCAGCTTGACGGGGGTAGGTGAAGCTTTCTTT

d_call: TRBD1
clone_size: .
j_call: TRBJ2-2
v_call: TRBV19
cdr3_aa: CASSTNRGNTGELFF
cdr3_nt: TGTGCCAGTAGTACAAACAGGGGGAACACCGGGGAGCTGTTTTTT

d_call: TRBD1
clone_size: once
j_call: TRBJ2-2
v_call: TRBV9
cdr3_aa: CASSPGTAIDGELFF
cdr3_nt: TGTGCCAGCAGCCCTGGGACAGCTATCGACGGGGAGCTGTTTTTT

d_call: TRBD2
clone_size: .
j_call: TRBJ2-7
v_call: TRBV16
cdr3_aa: CASSQSMAGGPYEQYF
cdr3_nt: TGTGCCAGCAGCCAATCGATGGCGGGGGGGCCGTACGAGCAGTACTTC